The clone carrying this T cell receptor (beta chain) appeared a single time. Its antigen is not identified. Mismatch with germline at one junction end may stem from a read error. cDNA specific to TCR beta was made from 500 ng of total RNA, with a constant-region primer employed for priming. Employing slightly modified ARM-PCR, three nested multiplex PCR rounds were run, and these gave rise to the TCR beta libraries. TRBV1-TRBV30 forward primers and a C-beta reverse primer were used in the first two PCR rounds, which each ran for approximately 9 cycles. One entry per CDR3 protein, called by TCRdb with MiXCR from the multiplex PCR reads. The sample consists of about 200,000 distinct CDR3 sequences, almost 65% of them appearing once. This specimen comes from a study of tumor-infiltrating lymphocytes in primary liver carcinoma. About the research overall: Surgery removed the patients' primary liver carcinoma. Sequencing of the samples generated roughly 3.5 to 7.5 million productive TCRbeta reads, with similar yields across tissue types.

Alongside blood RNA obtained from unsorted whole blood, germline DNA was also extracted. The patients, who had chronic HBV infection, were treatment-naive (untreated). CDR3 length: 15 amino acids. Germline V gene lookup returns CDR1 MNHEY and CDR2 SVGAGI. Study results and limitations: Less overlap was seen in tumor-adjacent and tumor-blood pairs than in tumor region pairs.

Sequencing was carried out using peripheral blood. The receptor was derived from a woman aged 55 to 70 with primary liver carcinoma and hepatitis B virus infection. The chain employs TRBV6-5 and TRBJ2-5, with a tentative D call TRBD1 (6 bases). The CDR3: CASSRHRANQETQYF. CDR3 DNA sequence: TGTGCCAGCAGCCGACACAGGGCAAACCAGGAGACCCAGTACTTC.